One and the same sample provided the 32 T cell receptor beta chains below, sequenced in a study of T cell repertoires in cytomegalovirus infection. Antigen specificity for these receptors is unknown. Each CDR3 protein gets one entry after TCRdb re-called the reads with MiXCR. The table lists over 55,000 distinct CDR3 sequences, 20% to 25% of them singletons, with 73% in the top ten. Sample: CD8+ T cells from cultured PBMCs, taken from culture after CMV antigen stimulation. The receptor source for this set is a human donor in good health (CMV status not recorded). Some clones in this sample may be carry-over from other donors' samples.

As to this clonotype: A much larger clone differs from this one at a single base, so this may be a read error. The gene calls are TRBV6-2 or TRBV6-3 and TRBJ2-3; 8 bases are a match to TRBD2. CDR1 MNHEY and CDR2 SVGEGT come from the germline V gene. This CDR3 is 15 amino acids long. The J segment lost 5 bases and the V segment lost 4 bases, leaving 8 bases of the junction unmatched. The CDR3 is CASSFTGRAEDTQYF. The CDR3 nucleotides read TGTGCCAGCAGTTTCACCGGGAGGGCCGAAGATACGCAGTATTTT.

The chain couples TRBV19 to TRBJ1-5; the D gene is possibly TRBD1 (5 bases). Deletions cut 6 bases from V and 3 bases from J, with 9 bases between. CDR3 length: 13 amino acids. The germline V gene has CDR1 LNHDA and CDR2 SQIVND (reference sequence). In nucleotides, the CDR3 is TGTGCCAGTAGCGGGACGGACAATCAGCCCCAGCATTTT. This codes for CASSGTDNQPQHF.

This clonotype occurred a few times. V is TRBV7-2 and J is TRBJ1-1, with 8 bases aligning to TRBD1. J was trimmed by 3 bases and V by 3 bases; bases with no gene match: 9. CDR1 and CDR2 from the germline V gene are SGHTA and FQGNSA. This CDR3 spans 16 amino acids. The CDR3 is CASSFKRPGGHTEAFF. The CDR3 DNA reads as TGTGCCAGCAGCTTTAAAAGACCAGGGGGCCACACTGAAGCTTTCTTT.

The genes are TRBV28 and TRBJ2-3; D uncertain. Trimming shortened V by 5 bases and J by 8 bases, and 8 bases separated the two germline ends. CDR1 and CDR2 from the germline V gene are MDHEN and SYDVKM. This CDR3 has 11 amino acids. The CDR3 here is CASSAPLTQYF. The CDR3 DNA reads TGTGCCAGCAGTGCCCCACTTACGCAGTATTTT.

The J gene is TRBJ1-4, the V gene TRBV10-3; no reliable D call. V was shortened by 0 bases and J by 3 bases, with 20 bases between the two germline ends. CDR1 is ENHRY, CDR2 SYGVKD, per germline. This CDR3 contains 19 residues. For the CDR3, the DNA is TGTGCCATCAGTGAGTCCCCATCGAGGGCAGTCCGGCCTAATGAAAAACTGTTTTTT. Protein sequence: CAISESPSRAVRPNEKLFF.

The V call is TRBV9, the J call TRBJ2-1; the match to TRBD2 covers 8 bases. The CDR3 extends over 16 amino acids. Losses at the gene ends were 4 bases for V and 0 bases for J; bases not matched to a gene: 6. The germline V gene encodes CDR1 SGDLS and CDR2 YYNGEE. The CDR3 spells CASSPSSGVSYNEQFF. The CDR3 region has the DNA TGTGCCAGCAGCCCCAGTAGCGGGGTCTCCTACAATGAGCAGTTCTTC.

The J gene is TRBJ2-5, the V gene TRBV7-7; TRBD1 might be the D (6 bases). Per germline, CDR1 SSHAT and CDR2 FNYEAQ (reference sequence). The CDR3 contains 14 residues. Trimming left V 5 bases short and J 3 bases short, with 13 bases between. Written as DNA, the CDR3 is TGTGCCAGCAGCCAAGGGACAAATGAAGAGACCCAGTACTTC. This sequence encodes CASSQGTNEETQYF.

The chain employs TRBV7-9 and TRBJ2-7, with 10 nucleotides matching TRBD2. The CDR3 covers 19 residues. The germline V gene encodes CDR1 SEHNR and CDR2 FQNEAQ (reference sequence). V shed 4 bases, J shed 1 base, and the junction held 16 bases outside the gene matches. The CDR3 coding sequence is TGTGCCAGCAGCTCCCCCCTACCGGGACTAGCGAGGCCTTCCTACGAGCAGTACTTC. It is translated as CASSSPLPGLARPSYEQYF.

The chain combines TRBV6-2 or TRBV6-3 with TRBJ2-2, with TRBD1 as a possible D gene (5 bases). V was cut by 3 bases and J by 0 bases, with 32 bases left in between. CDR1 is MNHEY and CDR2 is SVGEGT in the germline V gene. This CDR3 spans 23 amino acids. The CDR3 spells CASSYVAGNVDHISFANTGELFF. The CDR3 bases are TGTGCCAGCAGTTATGTGGCAGGGAACGTTGACCACATCTCCTTCGCGAACACCGGGGAGCTGTTTTTT.

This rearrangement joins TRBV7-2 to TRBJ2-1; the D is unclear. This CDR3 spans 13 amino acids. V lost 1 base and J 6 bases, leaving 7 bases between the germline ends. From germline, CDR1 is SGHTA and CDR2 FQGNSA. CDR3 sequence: CASSLVRSNEQFF. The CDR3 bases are TGTGCCAGCAGCTTAGTCCGGTCCAATGAGCAGTTCTTC.

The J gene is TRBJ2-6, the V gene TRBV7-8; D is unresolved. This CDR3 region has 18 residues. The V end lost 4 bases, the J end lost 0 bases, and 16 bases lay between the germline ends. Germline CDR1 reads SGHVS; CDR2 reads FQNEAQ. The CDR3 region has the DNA TGTGCCAGCAGCTCCACCGGAAAAGCCCTCTCTGGGGCCAACGTCCTGACTTTC. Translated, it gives CASSSTGKALSGANVLTF.

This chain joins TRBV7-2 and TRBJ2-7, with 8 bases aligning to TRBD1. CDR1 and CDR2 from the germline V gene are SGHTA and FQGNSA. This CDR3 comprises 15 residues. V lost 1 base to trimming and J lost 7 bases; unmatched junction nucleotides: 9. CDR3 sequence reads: CASSLDVGQGREQYF. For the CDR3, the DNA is TGTGCCAGCAGCTTAGATGTTGGACAGGGAAGGGAGCAGTACTTC.

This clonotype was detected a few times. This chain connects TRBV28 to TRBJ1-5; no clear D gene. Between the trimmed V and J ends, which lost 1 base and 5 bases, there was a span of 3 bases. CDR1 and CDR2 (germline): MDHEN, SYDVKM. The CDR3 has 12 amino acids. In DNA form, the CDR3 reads TGTGCCAGCAGTTTATATGATCAGCCCCAGCATTTT. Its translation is CASSLYDQPQHF.

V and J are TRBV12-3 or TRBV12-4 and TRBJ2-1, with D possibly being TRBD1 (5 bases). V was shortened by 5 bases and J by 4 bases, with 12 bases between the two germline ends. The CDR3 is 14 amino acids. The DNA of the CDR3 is TGTGCCAGCAGTAGCGCGACAGAATACAATGAGCAGTTCTTC. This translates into CASSSATEYNEQFF.

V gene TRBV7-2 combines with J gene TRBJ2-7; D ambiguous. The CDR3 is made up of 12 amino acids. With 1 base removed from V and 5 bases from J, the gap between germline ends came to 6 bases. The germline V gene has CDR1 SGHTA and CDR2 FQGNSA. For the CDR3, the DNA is TGTGCCAGCAGCTTAGTCGAGGACGAGCAGTACTTC. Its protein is CASSLVEDEQYF.

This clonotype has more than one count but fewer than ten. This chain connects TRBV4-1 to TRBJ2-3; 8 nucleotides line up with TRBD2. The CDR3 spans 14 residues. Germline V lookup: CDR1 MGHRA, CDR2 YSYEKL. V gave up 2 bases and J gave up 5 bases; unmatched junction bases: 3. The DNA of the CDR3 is TGCGCCAGCAGCCAATATAGCGGGGAAGATACGCAGTATTTT. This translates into CASSQYSGEDTQYF.

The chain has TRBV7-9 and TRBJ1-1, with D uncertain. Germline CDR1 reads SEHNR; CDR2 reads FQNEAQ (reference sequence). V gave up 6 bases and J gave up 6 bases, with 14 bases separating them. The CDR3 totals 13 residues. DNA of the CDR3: TGTGCCAGCAGTCAAGTATACTCGGCTGAAGCTTTCTTT. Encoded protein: CASSQVYSAEAFF.

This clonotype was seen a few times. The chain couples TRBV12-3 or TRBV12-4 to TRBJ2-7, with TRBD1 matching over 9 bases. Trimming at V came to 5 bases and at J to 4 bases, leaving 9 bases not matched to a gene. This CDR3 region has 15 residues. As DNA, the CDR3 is TGTGCCAGCAGTGCGGGACAGGGACAGGGATACGAGCAGTACTTC. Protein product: CASSAGQGQGYEQYF.

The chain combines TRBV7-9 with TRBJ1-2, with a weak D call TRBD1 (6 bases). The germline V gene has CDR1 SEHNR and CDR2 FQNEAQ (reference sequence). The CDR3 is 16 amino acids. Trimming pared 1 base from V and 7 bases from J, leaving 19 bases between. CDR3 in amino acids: CASSLGAAGDAIGYTF. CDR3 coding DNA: TGTGCCAGCAGCTTAGGTGCGGCAGGGGATGCGATTGGCTACACCTTC. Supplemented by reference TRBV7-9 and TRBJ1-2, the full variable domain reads DTGVSQNPRHKITKRGQNVTFRCDPISEHNRLYWYRQTLGQGPEFLTYFQNEAQLEKSRLLSDRFSAERPKGSFSTLEIQRTEQGDSAMYLCASSLGAAGDAIGYTFGSGTRLTVV.

The CDR3 sequence: CASSLDASSGNTIYF. As DNA, the CDR3 is TGTGCCAGCAGTCTGGACGCCTCCTCTGGAAACACCATATATTTT. The rearrangement links TRBV12-3 or TRBV12-4 to TRBJ1-3; no definite D call. V shed 5 bases and J shed 0 bases, with 11 bases lying between them. CDR3 size: 15 residues.

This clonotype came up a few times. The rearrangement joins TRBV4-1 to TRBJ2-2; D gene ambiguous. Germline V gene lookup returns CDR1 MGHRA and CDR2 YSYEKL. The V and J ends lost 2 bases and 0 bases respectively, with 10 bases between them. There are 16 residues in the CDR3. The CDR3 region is CASSQRPVSNTGELFF. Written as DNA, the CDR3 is TGCGCCAGCAGCCAACGCCCCGTCTCGAACACCGGGGAGCTGTTTTTT.

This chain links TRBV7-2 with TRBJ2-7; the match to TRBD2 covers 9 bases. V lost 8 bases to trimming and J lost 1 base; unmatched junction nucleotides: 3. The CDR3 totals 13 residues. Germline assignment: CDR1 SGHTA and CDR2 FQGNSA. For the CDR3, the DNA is TGTGCCAGCGTTCTAGCGGGGTCCTACGAGCAGTACTTC. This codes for CASVLAGSYEQYF.

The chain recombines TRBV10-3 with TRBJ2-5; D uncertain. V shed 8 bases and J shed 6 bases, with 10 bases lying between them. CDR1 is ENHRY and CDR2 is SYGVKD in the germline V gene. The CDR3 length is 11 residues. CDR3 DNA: TGTGCCATCTCCGAGGAGCAGACCCAGTACTTC. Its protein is CAISEEQTQYF.

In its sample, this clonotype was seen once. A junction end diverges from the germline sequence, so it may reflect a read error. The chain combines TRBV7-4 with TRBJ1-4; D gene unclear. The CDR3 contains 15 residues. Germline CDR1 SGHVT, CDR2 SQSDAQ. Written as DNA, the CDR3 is TGTGACAGCAGCTCGACCGGGGTGACTAATGAAAAACTGTTTTTT. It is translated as CDSSSTGVTNEKLFF.

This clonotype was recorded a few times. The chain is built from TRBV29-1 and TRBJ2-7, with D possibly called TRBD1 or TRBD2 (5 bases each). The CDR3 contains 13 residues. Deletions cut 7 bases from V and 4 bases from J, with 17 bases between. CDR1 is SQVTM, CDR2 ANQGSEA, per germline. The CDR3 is CSAHEGNRYEQYF. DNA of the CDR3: TGCAGCGCCCACGAGGGGAATCGGTACGAGCAGTACTTC.

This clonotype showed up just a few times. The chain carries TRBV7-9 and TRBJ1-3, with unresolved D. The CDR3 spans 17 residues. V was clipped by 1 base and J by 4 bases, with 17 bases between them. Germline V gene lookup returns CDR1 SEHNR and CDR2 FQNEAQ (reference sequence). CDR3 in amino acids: CASSLGLIGESGNTIYF. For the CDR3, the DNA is TGTGCCAGCAGCTTAGGTTTAATCGGGGAAAGCGGAAACACCATATATTTT.

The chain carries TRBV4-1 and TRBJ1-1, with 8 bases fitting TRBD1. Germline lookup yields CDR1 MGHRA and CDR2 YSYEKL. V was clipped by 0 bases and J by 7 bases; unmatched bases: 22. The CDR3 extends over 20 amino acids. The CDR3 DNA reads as TGCGCCAGCAGCCAAGAAAGTCCCTGGCAGGGGGCAACTGCGGGCTATGAAGCTTTCTTT. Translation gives CASSQESPWQGATAGYEAFF.

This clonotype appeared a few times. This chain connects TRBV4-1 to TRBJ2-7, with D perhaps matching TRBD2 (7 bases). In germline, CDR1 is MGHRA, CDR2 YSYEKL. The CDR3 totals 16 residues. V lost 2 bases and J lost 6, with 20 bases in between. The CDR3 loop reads CASSQRGGGGQVEQYF. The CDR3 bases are TGCGCCAGCAGCCAAAGAGGAGGGGGGGGTCAGGTCGAGCAGTACTTC.

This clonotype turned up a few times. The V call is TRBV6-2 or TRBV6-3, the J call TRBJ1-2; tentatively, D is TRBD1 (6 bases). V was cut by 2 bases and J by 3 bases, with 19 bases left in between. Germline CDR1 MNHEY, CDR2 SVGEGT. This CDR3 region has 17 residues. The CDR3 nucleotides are TGTGCCAGCAGTTACAACCGCAGGGGAGGGAATGACTATGGCTACACCTTC. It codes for CASSYNRRGGNDYGYTF.

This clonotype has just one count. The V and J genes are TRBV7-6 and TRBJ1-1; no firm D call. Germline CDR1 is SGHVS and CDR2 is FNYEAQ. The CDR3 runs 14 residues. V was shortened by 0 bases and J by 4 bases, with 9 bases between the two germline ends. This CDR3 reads CASSLADGSTEAFF. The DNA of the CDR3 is TGTGCCAGCAGCTTAGCAGACGGGTCCACTGAAGCTTTCTTT. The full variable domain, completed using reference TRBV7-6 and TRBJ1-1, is GAGVSQSPRYKVTKRGQDVALRCDPISGHVSLYWYRQALGQGPEFLTYFNYEAQQDKSGLPNDRFSAERPEGSISTLTIQRTEQRDSAMYRCASSLADGSTEAFFGQGTRLTVV.

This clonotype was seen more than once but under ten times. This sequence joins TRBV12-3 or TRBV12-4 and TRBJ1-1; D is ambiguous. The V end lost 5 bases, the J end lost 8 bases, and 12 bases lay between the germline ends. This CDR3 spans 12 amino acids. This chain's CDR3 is CASSPTSLEAFF. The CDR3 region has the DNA TGTGCCAGCAGTCCGACAAGTCTCGAAGCTTTCTTT.

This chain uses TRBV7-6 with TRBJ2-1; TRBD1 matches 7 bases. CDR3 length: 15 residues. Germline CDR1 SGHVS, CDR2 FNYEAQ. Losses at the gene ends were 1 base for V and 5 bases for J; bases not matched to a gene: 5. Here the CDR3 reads CASSLGGGEDNEQFF. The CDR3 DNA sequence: TGTGCCAGCAGCTTAGGAGGGGGCGAGGACAATGAGCAGTTCTTC.